The source of this TCR beta chain is a study of blood T cell repertoires in COVID-19. The wider study: Whether acute or convalescent, the COVID-19 samples came from the United States, Italy and Spain. From T cells, B-cell-depleted T cells, or PBMCs came the material, which was cDNA or gDNA.

The germline V and J ends were trimmed by 1 base and 0 bases, with 7 bases remaining between them. CDR3 length: 14 residues. Looked up from germline, CDR1 is LGHDT and CDR2 is YNNKEL (reference sequence). Authors' methods: Amplification with reference gene primers provided the estimates of nucleated cell counts. Assay: immunoSEQ multiplex PCR; the TCRdb copy retains only in-frame clones and omits some. V and J calls and clone size are those listed in that table; D and trimming were worked out from the DNA. The data contain about 35,000 clones, about 92% of them singletons. Specimen: peripheral blood. The receptor comes from an elderly man with acute or convalescent COVID-19. The chain couples TRBV3-1 (or the pseudogene TRBV3-2) to TRBJ2-7; D unresolved. The CDR3 region has the DNA TGTGCCAGCAGCCAAGGTCCCCACTCCTACGAGCAGTACTTC. Residues: CASSQGPHSYEQYF.